This T cell receptor (beta chain) appears in the sequencing data of a study of sequential checkpoint blockade in melanoma. Study details: Patients were randomized 1:1 to nivolumab-then-ipilimumab or ipilimumab-then-nivolumab first-line. Maintenance nivolumab came after either treatment sequence.

Trimming took 0 bases from V and 8 from J, leaving 13 bases between them. Germline CDR1 reads LNHNV; CDR2 reads YYDKDF (reference sequence). The CDR3 covers 14 residues. Indicated treatment: randomized to nivolumab then ipilimumab (arm A) or the reverse (arm B). None of the patients previously received DNA-damaging chemotherapy. From thawed PBMCs, live CD3+CD8+ cells negative for CD19 and CD56 were sorted. Measured with immunoSEQ multiplex PCR; TCRdb has only the in-frame clones, and not every one. The sample shows 3,000 to 4,500 clones, 50% to 75% of them seen only once. This TCR was recovered from a human donor with melanoma. This rearrangement joins TRBV15 to TRBJ1-1; D might be TRBD1 (5 bases). The specimen comprised CD8+ T cells sorted from blood (inferred from file names), sampled from a patient given nivolumab and ipilimumab in sequence. The CDR3 loop reads CATSREIGTGEAFF. The DNA for the CDR3 is TGTGCCACCAGCAGAGAAATTGGTACAGGCGAAGCTTTCTTT. The full variable domain, completed using reference TRBV15 and TRBJ1-1, is DAMVIQNPRYQVTQFGKPVTLSCSQTLNHNVMYWYQQKSSQAPKLLFHYYDKDFNNEADTPDNFQSRRPNTSFCFLDIRSPGLGDTAMYLCATSREIGTGEAFFGQGTRLTVV.